A selection of T cell receptor beta chains follows, all from one sample in a study of OX40 agonist ivuxolimab in advanced cancers. TCRdb's copy holds only in-frame clones and misses some; the assay was immunoSEQ multiplex PCR. This sample carries around 62,000 clones, about 80% of them seen once, and the ten largest clones take roughly 4.1%. Source: CD4+ or CD8+ T cells sorted from blood, taken in a trial of the OX40 agonist ivuxolimab. The receptor set was obtained from an adult with an advanced solid tumor such as melanoma, head and neck, liver or kidney cancer. CDR3s include the opening cysteine and the closing phenylalanine or tryptophan. The D gene is left open where the match is weak. Clone size, where shown, is once, few, many, or a class for clones that have expanded.

clone_size: .; v_call: TRBV7-2; d_call: TRBD2; j_call: TRBJ2-1; cdr3_nt: TGTGCCAGCAGCTTAGCCACCGGTAGCGGGGGGGCCAGTGGGCAGTTCTTC; cdr3_aa: CASSLATGSGGASGQFF
clone_size: once; v_call: TRBV2; d_call: .; j_call: TRBJ1-5; cdr3_nt: TGTGCCAGCACCACTGACGGGTCGGCGGATCAGCCCCAGCATTTT; cdr3_aa: CASTTDGSADQPQHF
clone_size: .; v_call: TRBV18; d_call: .; j_call: TRBJ1-1; cdr3_nt: TGTGCCAGCTCCCCCCTATCGAACACTGAAGCTTTCTTT; cdr3_aa: CASSPLSNTEAFF
clone_size: .; v_call: TRBV4-1; d_call: TRBD1; j_call: TRBJ1-6; cdr3_nt: TGCGCCAGCAGCCGGGGACAGGGTAATTCACCCCTCCACTTT; cdr3_aa: CASSRGQGNSPLHF
clone_size: .; v_call: TRBV7-8; d_call: TRBD1; j_call: TRBJ2-1; cdr3_nt: TGTGCCAGCAGCGGCCCCCGGGACAGGGGAAACAATGAGCAGTTCTTC; cdr3_aa: CASSGPRDRGNNEQFF
clone_size: .; v_call: TRBV28; d_call: TRBD2; j_call: TRBJ2-1; cdr3_nt: TGTGCCAGCAGTTCGACGACTGTTAGCGGGGGGCTCCACAGGGAGCAGTTCTTC; cdr3_aa: CASSSTTVSGGLHREQFF
clone_size: .; v_call: TRBV19; d_call: .; j_call: TRBJ2-5; cdr3_nt: TGTGCCAGTAGTATAAGGACCCAAGAGACCCAGTACTTC; cdr3_aa: CASSIRTQETQYF
clone_size: .; v_call: TRBV6-5; d_call: .; j_call: TRBJ1-2; cdr3_nt: TGTGCCAGCAGTCCCAGCGGGGGCTACACCTTC; cdr3_aa: CASSPSGGYTF
clone_size: .; v_call: TRBV5-1; d_call: .; j_call: TRBJ1-1; cdr3_nt: TGCGCCAGCAGCTTGGAGGGACGGGGGAACACTGAAGCTTTCTTT; cdr3_aa: CASSLEGRGNTEAFF
clone_size: .; v_call: TRBV6-5; d_call: .; j_call: TRBJ1-5; cdr3_nt: TGTGCCAGCAGTACCTCCGCGATGCAGTCCCAGCATTTT; cdr3_aa: CASSTSAMQSQHF
clone_size: .; v_call: TRBV5-4; d_call: .; j_call: TRBJ1-3; cdr3_nt: TGTGCCAGCAGCTTGGACAGAGCGTCTGGAAACACCATATATTTT; cdr3_aa: CASSLDRASGNTIYF